Sequencing of this T cell receptor (beta chain) was carried out in a study of blood T cell repertoires in COVID-19 (TCRdb year 2020). Some background on the complete study: Samples from collaborators originated in the United States, Italy and Spain and spanned both the acute and convalescent phases of COVID-19. The material from the prospective study consisted of cDNA or gDNA derived from T cells, B-cell-depleted T cells, or PBMCs. Deeply sampled blood TCRbeta repertoires from subjects exposed to, actively infected with, or recovered from COVID-19 were included in the dataset. The repertoires were made available in a free public database intended to serve as a resource for research on the immune response to SARS-CoV-2. Samples came from the ongoing ImmuneRACE study (first 160 participants) plus 1,254 subjects from 6 global collaborators. Nearly every sample came with metadata listing a de-identified subject ID, COVID-19 status, age in years and sex. Where available, HLA class I and class II types were taken from metadata supplied by the sample provider and were not determined by assay-based typing. Beyond this particular receptor, the publication reports: How much clinical and demographic metadata was included differed by source and by participant, and the metadata was provided uncurated.

TCRbeta CDR3 regions were amplified from genomic DNA by means of the immunoSEQ Assay, a bias-controlled multiplex PCR. On the study's bioinformatics: Nucleated cell counts per sample were estimated from amplification of reference gene primers within the assay. To quantify the absolute abundance of each unique TCRbeta CDR3 rearrangement, sequence reads were collapsed and filtered. For each sample, productive Simpson clonality was calculated by taking the square root of Simpson's diversity index across productive rearrangements. The table was pulled from immuneACCESS by TCRdb, which kept in-frame rearrangements only. Such tables lose some clones; where checked, under half of the loss comes from unresolved V genes, and the rest has no known cause. V, J and clone size reflect that table, while D and trimming were determined from the DNA. This sample holds more than 95,000 clones; roughly 80% were observed only once. The top ten hold roughly 6.2% of the sample.

Each collaborating institution followed its own protocols to collect whole blood in K2EDTA tubes. For TCRbeta analysis, collaborators shipped samples as frozen whole blood, isolated PBMCs, or DNA extracted from either of those sample types. On this clone: Its antigen is still unknown. One junction end does not reproduce the germline sequence, and a read error may be involved.

The CDR3 numbers 14 residues from cysteine through phenylalanine. Only the CDR3 DNA stays, 42 bases, in frame from base 1. CDR1 and CDR2, per the germline V gene (reference sequence), are MNHEY and SMNVEV. The source of this sequence is a man between 65 and 79 years old with acute or convalescent COVID-19. Recombination linked TRBV27 to TRBJ2-3, with TRBD1 tentatively as D gene (5 bases match). Material: peripheral blood. The sequenced DNA is TGTGCCAGCGCACCGACAGAGAGCACAGATATGCAGTATTTT. Protein translation: CASAPTESTDMQYF.